This T cell receptor (beta chain) was retrieved from a study of shared clonotypes between healthy human individuals. Study summary: CD4 naive and memory got three plates each, CD8 naive two, CD8 memory one. Findings and caveats of the study: Donor clonotype sharing was expected to depend on sequencing depth.

The table came from immunoSEQ multiplex PCR; TCRdb's copy has only in-frame clones and leaves some out. The sample yields 730,000 or so clones, about three quarters seen once. Germline CDR1 and CDR2: SQVTM and ANQGSEA. The CDR3 is 15 amino acids. Germline trimming cut 6 bases from V and 2 bases from J; bases unmatched to any gene: 8. On this clone itself: Antigen specificity is unknown.

Sequenced material: memory CD4+ T cells sorted from blood. Regarding subset: CD45RA-negative fraction. This TCR was recovered from a woman under 40 in good health. The chain carries TRBV29-1 and TRBJ1-5; TRBD1 aligns across 9 bases. The CDR3 loop reads CSVVTGGLGNQPQHF. DNA of the CDR3: TGCAGCGTAGTAACAGGGGGCTTGGGCAATCAGCCCCAGCATTTT.